The present T cell receptor beta chain was sequenced within a study of shared clonotypes between healthy human individuals. Profiling relied on immunoSEQ multiplex PCR, and the TCRdb table lists in-frame clones only, not all of them. The table records over 2,000,000 clones, around 93% of them present only once. This clone was counted once. Naive-designated CD8 cells lacked CD45RO, were positively enriched for CCR7, and omitted terminally differentiated effector memory CD45RA+ cells. Sequenced input: naive CD8+ T cells from PBMCs. This clonotype was sampled from a man in his late teens or twenties in good health. Some clones in this sample may be carry-over from other donors' samples.

CDR3 nucleotides: TGCGCCAGCAGTCAAAACTGGACCACGCCCAGATCCCAGCATTTT. Protein: CASSQNWTTPRSQHF. The chain has TRBV23-1 and TRBJ1-5, with D unresolved. TRBV23-1 is an ORF; its function is uncertain. Trimming stripped 2 bases from V and 11 bases from J, with 19 bases between. CDR3 length equals 15 residues.